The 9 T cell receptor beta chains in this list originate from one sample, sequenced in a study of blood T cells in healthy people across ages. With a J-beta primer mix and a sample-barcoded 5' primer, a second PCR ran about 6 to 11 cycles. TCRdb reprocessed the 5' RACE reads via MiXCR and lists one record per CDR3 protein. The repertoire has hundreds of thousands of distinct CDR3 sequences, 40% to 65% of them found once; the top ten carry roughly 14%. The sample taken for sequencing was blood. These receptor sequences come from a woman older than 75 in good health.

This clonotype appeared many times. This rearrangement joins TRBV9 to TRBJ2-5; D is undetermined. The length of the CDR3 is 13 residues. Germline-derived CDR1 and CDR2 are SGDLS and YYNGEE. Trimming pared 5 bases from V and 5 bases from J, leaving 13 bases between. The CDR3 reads CASSLARLETQYF. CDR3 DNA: TGTGCCAGCAGTCTCGCCAGGCTGGAGACCCAGTACTTC.

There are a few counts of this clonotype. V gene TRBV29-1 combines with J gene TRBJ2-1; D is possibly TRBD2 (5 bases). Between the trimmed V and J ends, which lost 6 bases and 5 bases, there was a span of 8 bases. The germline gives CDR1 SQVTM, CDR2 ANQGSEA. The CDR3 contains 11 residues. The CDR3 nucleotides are TGCAGCGTCGGGAACGACAATGAGCAGTTCTTC. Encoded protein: CSVGNDNEQFF.

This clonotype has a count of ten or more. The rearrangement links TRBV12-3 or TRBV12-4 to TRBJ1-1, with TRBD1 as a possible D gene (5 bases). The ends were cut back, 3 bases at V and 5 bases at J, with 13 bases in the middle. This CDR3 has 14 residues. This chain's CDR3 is CASSFGTGKTEAFF. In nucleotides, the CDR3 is TGTGCCAGCAGTTTTGGTACAGGCAAGACTGAAGCTTTCTTT.

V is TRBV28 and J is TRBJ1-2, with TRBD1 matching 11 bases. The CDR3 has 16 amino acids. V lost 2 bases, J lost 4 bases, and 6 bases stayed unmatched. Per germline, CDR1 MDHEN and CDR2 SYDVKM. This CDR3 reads CASSLPIGTGGYGYTF. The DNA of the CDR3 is TGTGCCAGCAGTTTACCGATCGGGACAGGGGGCTATGGCTACACCTTC.

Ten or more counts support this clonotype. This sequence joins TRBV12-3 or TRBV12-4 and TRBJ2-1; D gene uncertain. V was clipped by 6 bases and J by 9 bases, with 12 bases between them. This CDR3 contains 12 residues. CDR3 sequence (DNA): TGTGCCAGCAGGGGGTTGGAGCTTGAGCAGTTCTTC. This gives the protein CASRGLELEQFF.

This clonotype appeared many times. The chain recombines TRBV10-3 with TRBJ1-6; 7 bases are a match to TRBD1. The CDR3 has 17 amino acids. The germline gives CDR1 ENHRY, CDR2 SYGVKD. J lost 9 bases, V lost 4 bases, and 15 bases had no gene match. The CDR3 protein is CAISGTDRAPHISPLHF. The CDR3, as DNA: TGTGCCATCAGTGGAACAGACAGGGCCCCCCATATTTCACCCCTCCACTTT.

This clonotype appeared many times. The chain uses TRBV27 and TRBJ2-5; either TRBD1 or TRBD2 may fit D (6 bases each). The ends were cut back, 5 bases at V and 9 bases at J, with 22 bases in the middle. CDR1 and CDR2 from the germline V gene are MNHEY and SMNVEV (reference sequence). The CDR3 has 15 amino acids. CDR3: CASSPQGSRGYSQYF. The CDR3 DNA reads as TGTGCCAGCAGTCCCCAGGGGTCCCGGGGGTATTCCCAGTACTTC.

CDR3 bases: TGTGCCAGCAGCTCCCCGGACAGCCTAGCCAAAAACATTCAGTACTTC. This gives the protein CASSSPDSLAKNIQYF. The V gene is TRBV7-9, the J gene TRBJ2-4, with D possibly matching TRBD1 (6 bases). The CDR3 runs to 16 residues. Trimming stripped 4 bases from V and 0 bases from J, with 13 bases between. The V gene's germline CDR1 is SEHNR and CDR2 FQNEAQ (reference sequence).

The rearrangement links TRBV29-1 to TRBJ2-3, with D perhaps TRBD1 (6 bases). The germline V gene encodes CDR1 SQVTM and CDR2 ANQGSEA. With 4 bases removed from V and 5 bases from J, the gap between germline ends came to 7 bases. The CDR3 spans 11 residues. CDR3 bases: TGCAGCGTTGGACAGGAAGATACGCAGTATTTT. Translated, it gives CSVGQEDTQYF.